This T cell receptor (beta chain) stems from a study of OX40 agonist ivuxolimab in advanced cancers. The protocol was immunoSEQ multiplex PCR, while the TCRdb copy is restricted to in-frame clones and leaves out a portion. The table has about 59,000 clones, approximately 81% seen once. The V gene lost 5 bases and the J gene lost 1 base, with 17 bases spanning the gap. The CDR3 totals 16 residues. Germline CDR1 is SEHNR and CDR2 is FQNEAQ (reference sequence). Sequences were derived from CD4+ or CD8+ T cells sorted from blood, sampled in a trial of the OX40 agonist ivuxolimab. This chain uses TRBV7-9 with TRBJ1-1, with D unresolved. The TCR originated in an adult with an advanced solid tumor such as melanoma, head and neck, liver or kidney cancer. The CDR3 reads CASSGGPGRRNTEAFF. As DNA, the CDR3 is TGTGCCAGCAGCGGAGGCCCCGGACGGAGGAACACTGAAGCTTTCTTT.